The 14 T cell receptor beta chains in this list originate from one sample, sequenced in a study of CD8+ T cells in alopecia areata. Treatment of the sample: oral pan-JAK inhibitor, 5-10 mg twice daily. Extraction and reverse transcription of RNA yielded cDNA as the sequencing template. The method was immunoSEQ multiplex PCR; TCRdb's version includes in-frame clones alone and lacks a portion of them. The top ten hold about 15% of the sample, which has 65,000 to 75,000 clones, 29% seen once. This specimen consisted of CD8+ T cells sorted from blood, obtained at week 4, from a patient treated with tofacitinib. The receptor source for this set is a human donor with alopecia areata.

This clone has more than one count but fewer than ten. This sequence joins TRBV4-1 and TRBJ2-5, with 11 bases identical to TRBD2. The last part of the DNA fits TRBJ2-7 better; the J call may be wrong. The germline V gene has CDR1 MGHRA and CDR2 YSYEKL. The CDR3 consists of 18 residues. For the CDR3, the DNA is TGCGCCAGCAGCCAGGAAAGAAGGCCTAGCGGGAGGCCCTACGAGCAGTACTTC. Residues: CASSQERRPSGRPYEQYF.

This clone occurred a few times. The V gene is TRBV6-4, the J gene TRBJ1-1; TRBD1 agrees at 9 bases. CDR3 length equals 14 residues. The germline V gene encodes CDR1 MRHNA and CDR2 SNTAGT. V gave up 5 bases and J gave up 5 bases; unmatched junction bases: 6. CDR3 DNA sequence: TGTGCCAGCAGTATGACAGGGGGAAGAACTGAAGCTTTCTTT. It encodes CASSMTGGRTEAFF.

The rearrangement uses TRBV29-1 and TRBJ2-7; 8 nucleotides align to TRBD1. The CDR3 has 12 amino acids. V trimming: 4 bases; J trimming: 3 bases; junction bases outside the gene matches: 2. Germline V gene lookup returns CDR1 SQVTM and CDR2 ANQGSEA. CDR3 protein: CSVVTGGYEQYF. CDR3 nucleotide sequence: TGCAGCGTTGTAACAGGGGGCTACGAGCAGTACTTC.

The chain recombines TRBV28 with TRBJ2-7, with D maybe TRBD2 (6 bases). The CDR3 loop spans 14 amino acids. Germline V lookup: CDR1 MDHEN, CDR2 SYDVKM. V shed 6 bases and J shed 0 bases, with 12 bases lying between them. The CDR3 nucleotides read TGTGCCAGCAGGTTAGCGGAAAGCTCCTACGAGCAGTACTTC. This sequence encodes CASRLAESSYEQYF.

The V call is TRBV2, the J call TRBJ2-1; TRBD2 aligns across 13 bases. The CDR3 runs 16 residues. Unmatched junction bases numbered 5, after V lost 5 bases and J lost 4 bases. Looked up from germline, CDR1 is SNHLY and CDR2 is FYNNEI. CDR3 sequence: CASSQPGLAGYNEQFF. In nucleotides, the CDR3 is TGTGCCAGCAGTCAACCGGGACTAGCGGGGTACAATGAGCAGTTCTTC. The full variable domain, with the rest looked up from reference TRBV2 and TRBJ2-1, is EPEVTQTPSHQVTQMGQEVILRCVPISNHLYFYWYRQILGQKVEFLVSFYNNEISEKSEIFDDQFSVERPDGSNFTLKIRSTKLEDSAMYFCASSQPGLAGYNEQFFGPGTRLTVL.

The genes are TRBV30 and TRBJ1-5, with D possibly being TRBD1 (6 bases). V gave up 0 bases and J gave up 6 bases, with 9 bases separating them. The CDR3 sequence is 13 residues long. Germline lookup yields CDR1 GTSNPN and CDR2 SVGIG (reference sequence). CDR3: CAWSVSGVQPQHF. For the CDR3, the DNA is TGTGCCTGGAGTGTATCAGGGGTTCAGCCCCAGCATTTT.

The rearrangement uses TRBV4-3 and TRBJ2-7; TRBD1 matches at 10 bases. Germline CDR1 is LGHNA and CDR2 is YSLEER. The CDR3 length is 15 residues. V gave up 1 base and J gave up 5 bases; unmatched junction bases: 5. The CDR3 here is CASSQGHGTGDEQYF. CDR3 in DNA: TGCGCCAGCAGCCAAGGCCATGGGACAGGGGACGAGCAGTACTTC.

This clone was recorded a few times. V gene TRBV4-2 combines with J gene TRBJ2-7; 10 bases are shared with TRBD2. V shed 4 bases, J shed 2 bases, and the junction held 5 bases outside the gene matches. The CDR3 consists of 15 residues. Looked up from germline, CDR1 is LGHNA and CDR2 is YNFKEQ. Written as DNA, the CDR3 is TGTGCCAGCAGCCCCGGACTAGCGGACCCCTACGAGCAGTACTTC. It yields the protein CASSPGLADPYEQYF.

The V call is TRBV2, the J call TRBJ2-7; D is unclear. Between the trimmed V and J ends, which lost 1 base and 2 bases, there was a span of 12 bases. The CDR3 covers 15 residues. Germline lookup yields CDR1 SNHLY and CDR2 FYNNEI. CDR3 protein: CASSEGFGQAYEQYF. CDR3 coding DNA: TGTGCCAGCAGTGAAGGTTTTGGGCAGGCCTACGAGCAGTACTTC.

This rearrangement joins TRBV7-9 to TRBJ1-1, with a weak D call TRBD1 (6 bases). The CDR3 covers 13 residues. V lost 6 bases, J lost 5 bases, and 13 bases lay in between. Germline CDR1 is SEHNR and CDR2 is FQNEAQ (reference sequence). The CDR3 here is CASRLGGQTEAFF. The DNA of the CDR3 is TGTGCCAGCAGGTTGGGGGGGCAAACTGAAGCTTTCTTT. Variable domain in full (rest from reference TRBV7-9 and TRBJ1-1): DTGVSQNPRHKITKRGQNVTFRCDPISEHNRLYWYRQTLGQGPEFLTYFQNEAQLEKSRLLSDRFSAERPKGSFSTLEIQRTEQGDSAMYLCASRLGGQTEAFFGQGTRLTVV.

This clone was detected a few times. The rearrangement uses TRBV19 and TRBJ2-7; D remains unclear. Germline V gives CDR1 LNHDA, CDR2 SQIVND (reference sequence). The CDR3 extends over 13 amino acids. Trimming removed 4 bases from V and 4 bases from J, with 11 bases in between. The CDR3: CASSTLGRYEQYF. CDR3 DNA sequence: TGTGCCAGTAGTACCCTAGGACGGTACGAGCAGTACTTC.

The V and J genes are TRBV29-1 and TRBJ2-2; TRBD1 agrees at 7 bases. Looked up from germline, CDR1 is SQVTM and CDR2 is ANQGSEA. This CDR3 spans 14 amino acids. Trimming cost V 4 bases and J 6 bases; bases outside gene matches: 8. The CDR3 DNA reads as TGCAGCGTTGGAGGAACAGGGGATCCCGGGGAGCTGTTTTTT. Its protein is CSVGGTGDPGELFF.

This clone was observed a handful of times. The gene calls are TRBV10-3 and TRBJ2-7; no clear D. Germline CDR1 reads ENHRY; CDR2 reads SYGVKD. The CDR3 has 13 amino acids. V was clipped by 7 bases and J by 2 bases, with 12 bases between them. The CDR3 region is CAIMSGLAYEQYF. The CDR3 coding sequence is TGTGCCATCATGTCGGGCTTAGCCTACGAGCAGTACTTC.

The V gene is TRBV27, the J gene TRBJ1-2; 7 nucleotides agree with TRBD1. V was pared by 6 bases and J by 6 bases, with 7 bases of the junction left unmatched. Germline CDR1 reads MNHEY; CDR2 reads SMNVEV (reference sequence). The CDR3 consists of 13 residues. CDR3 loop: CASSWVTGDGYTF. DNA for the CDR3: TGTGCCAGCAGCTGGGTAACAGGGGATGGCTACACCTTC.